A single sample is the source of the 6 T cell receptor beta chains below, sequenced in a study of blood T cell repertoires in COVID-19. Measured with immunoSEQ multiplex PCR; TCRdb has only the in-frame clones, and not every one. Here the sample spans 60,000 to 85,000 clones, roughly 80% being singletons. Sample: peripheral blood. These receptors were obtained from an older woman with acute or convalescent COVID-19.

The rearrangement uses TRBV3-1 (or the pseudogene TRBV3-2) and TRBJ1-6; no reliable D call. The CDR3 is 14 amino acids. Germline V CDR1 and CDR2: LGHDT, YNNKEL (reference sequence). Trimming took off 0 bases at V and 7 bases at J, with 7 bases between the two ends. The CDR3 sequence is CASSQDRGNSPLHF. The CDR3 region has the DNA TGTGCCAGCAGCCAAGATAGAGGGAATTCACCCCTCCACTTT.

The chain uses TRBV12-1 and TRBJ1-2; TRBD1, as called in the table, went unchecked against the DNA. TRBV12-1 is termed a pseudogene. The CDR3 has 17 amino acids. CDR3 DNA sequence: TGTGCCAGCAGCTTACCGGACAGGCTAGAAGCTAACTATGGCTACACCTTC. It encodes CASSLPDRLEANYGYTF.

The chain recombines TRBV29-1 with TRBJ1-1; the D gene is possibly TRBD1 (6 bases). The CDR3 spans 13 residues. In germline, CDR1 is SQVTM, CDR2 ANQGSEA. V lost 2 bases and J lost 3, with 10 bases in between. As DNA, the CDR3 is TGCAGCGTTGAAAAGGGGGTCGACACTGAAGCTTTCTTT. Its translation: CSVEKGVDTEAFF. Filled out from reference TRBV29-1 and TRBJ1-1, the complete variable domain reads SAVISQKPSRDICQRGTSLTIQCQVDSQVTMMFWYRQQPGQSLTLIATANQGSEATYESGFVIDKFPISRPNLTFSTLTVSNMSPEDSSIYLCSVEKGVDTEAFFGQGTRLTVV.

V gene TRBV5-1 combines with J gene TRBJ1-4; D may be TRBD1 (5 bases). The CDR3 contains 15 residues. The germline V gene encodes CDR1 SGHRS and CDR2 YFSETQ. Trimming shortened V by 1 base and J by 1 base, and 8 bases separated the two germline ends. The CDR3 protein is CASSLITGTNEKLFF. The CDR3 DNA reads TGCGCCAGCAGCTTGATAACAGGAACTAATGAAAAACTGTTTTTT.

About this clone itself: The sample has other DNA sequences that encode this CDR3 too. Here the CDR3 DNA reads TGCGCCAGCAGCTTAAGCGGCGGAAAAGAGACCCAGTACTTC. It encodes CASSLSGGKETQYF. The J gene is TRBJ2-5, the V gene TRBV5-1, with D perhaps matching TRBD2 (5 bases). Germline CDR1 and CDR2: SGHRS and YFSETQ. The CDR3 sequence is 14 residues long. The V gene lost 2 bases and the J gene lost 3 bases, with 11 bases spanning the gap.

This clone was seen more than once but under ten times. The CDR3 protein is CATSRGQELYNEQFF. The CDR3, as DNA: TGTGCCACCAGCAGAGGACAGGAACTTTACAATGAGCAGTTCTTC. V usage is TRBV15 and J usage is TRBJ2-1; D is perhaps TRBD1 (6 bases). The CDR3 has 15 residues. CDR1 and CDR2 (germline): LNHNV, YYDKDF (reference sequence). Trimming pared 1 base from V and 4 bases from J, leaving 11 bases between.